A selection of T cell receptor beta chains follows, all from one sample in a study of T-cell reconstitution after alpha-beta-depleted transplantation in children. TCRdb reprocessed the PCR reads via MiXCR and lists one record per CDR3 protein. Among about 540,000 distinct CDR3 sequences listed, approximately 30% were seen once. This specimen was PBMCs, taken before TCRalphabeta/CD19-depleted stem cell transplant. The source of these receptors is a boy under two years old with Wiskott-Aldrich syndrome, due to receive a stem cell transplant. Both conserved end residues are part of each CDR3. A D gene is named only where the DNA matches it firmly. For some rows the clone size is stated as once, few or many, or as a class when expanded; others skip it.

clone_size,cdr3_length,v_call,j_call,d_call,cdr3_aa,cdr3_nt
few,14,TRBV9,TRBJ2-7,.,CASSVNSEAYEQYF,TGTGCCAGCAGCGTAAACAGCGAGGCCTACGAGCAGTACTTC
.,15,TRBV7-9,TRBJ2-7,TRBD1,CASSALVPDRDFQYF,TGTGCCAGCAGCGCCTTAGTGCCCGACAGGGATTTTCAGTACTTC
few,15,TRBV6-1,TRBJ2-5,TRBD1,CASRDPRGSQETQYF,TGTGCCAGCAGAGACCCCAGGGGGTCCCAAGAGACCCAGTACTTC
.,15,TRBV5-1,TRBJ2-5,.,CASSPGRIAQETQYF,TGCGCCAGCAGCCCGGGACGCATAGCGCAGGAGACCCAGTACTTC
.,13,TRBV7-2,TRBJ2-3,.,CASSIDRLDTQYF,TGTGCCAGCAGCATAGACAGGCTAGATACGCAGTATTTT
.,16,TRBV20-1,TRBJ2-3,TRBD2,CSARISGGTTTDTQYF,TGCAGTGCTAGAATTAGCGGGGGAACAACGACAGATACGCAGTATTTT
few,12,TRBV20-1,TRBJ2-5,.,CSARDGGQTQYF,TGCAGTGCTAGAGACGGGGGGCAGACCCAGTACTTC
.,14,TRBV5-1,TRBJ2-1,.,CASNGINGGSEQFF,TGCGCCAGCAATGGTATAAACGGGGGCTCTGAGCAGTTCTTC
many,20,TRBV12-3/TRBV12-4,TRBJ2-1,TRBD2,CASSFPGLAGGFNPYNEQFF,TGTGCCAGCAGTTTTCCGGGACTAGCGGGAGGGTTCAACCCCTACAATGAGCAGTTCTTC
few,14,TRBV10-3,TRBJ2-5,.,CAIRPGTEGETQYF,TGTGCCATCAGGCCAGGGACGGAAGGGGAGACCCAGTACTTC
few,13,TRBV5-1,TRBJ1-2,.,CASSLGGGGGYTF,TGCGCCAGCAGCTTGGGCGGGGGCGGTGGCTACACCTTC
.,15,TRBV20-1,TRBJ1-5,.,CSARTGKRSNQPQHF,TGCAGTGCTAGGACGGGCAAGCGGAGCAATCAGCCCCAGCATTTT
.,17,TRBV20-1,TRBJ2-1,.,CSANGGLERSSYNEQFF,TGCAGTGCCAATGGGGGATTGGAGCGGTCCTCCTACAATGAGCAGTTCTTC
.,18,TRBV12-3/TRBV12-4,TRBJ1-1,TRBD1,CASSPRAGQGLMNTEAFF,TGTGCCAGCAGTCCCAGGGCTGGACAGGGCCTTATGAACACTGAAGCTTTCTTT
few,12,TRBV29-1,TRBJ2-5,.,CSVAAWAETQYF,TGCAGCGTAGCCGCCTGGGCAGAGACCCAGTACTTC
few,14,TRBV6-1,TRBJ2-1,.,CASSERQFYNEQFF,TGTGCCAGCAGTGAGAGACAGTTCTACAATGAGCAGTTCTTC
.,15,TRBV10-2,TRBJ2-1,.,CASSHASFSGNEQFF,TGCGCCAGCAGCCACGCTAGCTTTTCGGGAAATGAGCAGTTCTTC
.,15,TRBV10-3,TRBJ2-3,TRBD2,CAITGTSERGDTQYF,TGTGCCATCACCGGGACTAGCGAGCGGGGAGATACGCAGTATTTT
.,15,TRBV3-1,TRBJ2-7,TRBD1,CASSQPGQGKDEQYF,TGTGCCAGCAGCCAACCGGGACAGGGTAAAGATGAGCAGTACTTC
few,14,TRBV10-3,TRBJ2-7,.,CAISESAGPLEQYF,TGTGCCATCAGTGAGTCGGCAGGGCCGCTTGAGCAGTACTTC
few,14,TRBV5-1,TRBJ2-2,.,CASSLYAATGELFF,TGCGCCAGCAGCTTGTACGCGGCAACCGGGGAGCTGTTTTTT
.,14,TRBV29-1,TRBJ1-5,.,CSVEVSGSNQPQHF,TGCAGCGTTGAAGTATCTGGGAGCAATCAGCCCCAGCATTTT
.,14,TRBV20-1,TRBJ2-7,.,CSARVQGNVYEQYF,TGCAGTGCTAGAGTCCAGGGGAATGTTTACGAGCAGTACTTC